The following is a T cell receptor (beta chain) sequence with its context. Its cognate antigen is unknown. The authors made TCR beta libraries by quantitative 5'-RACE with molecular barcodes. TCRdb re-analysed the 5' RACE reads in MiXCR, keeping a single row per CDR3 protein. The sample has 800,000 to 900,000 distinct CDR3 sequences, 10% to 15% seen once. These data belong to a study of CD8 T cells in ankylosing spondylitis. Study findings and constraints: Previous work reported some of these motif variants in the synovial fluid and blood of reactive arthritis. Blood of patients with ankylosing spondylitis appeared to be characterized by a TCR beta motif of eight or nine highly homologous variants. Clones tied to disease were said to be significantly enriched in matched ankylosing spondylitis synovial fluid. Disease-linked clones bore a CD8+ phenotype, appearing relatively rarely in peripheral blood.

There are 17 residues in the CDR3. Germline-derived CDR1 and CDR2 are DFQATT and SNEGSKA (reference sequence). The V end lost 5 bases, the J end lost 0 bases, and 17 bases lay between the germline ends. This receptor was obtained from a male donor with ankylosing spondylitis. The rearrangement joins TRBV20-1 to TRBJ1-6, with a possible D match to TRBD1 (5 bases). Sequenced: blood, either unsorted or a sorted T cell fraction (not recorded which). CDR3 region: CSAGGDSFFSYNSPLHF. The CDR3 DNA reads as TGCAGTGCTGGGGGTGACAGCTTCTTCTCCTATAATTCACCCCTCCACTTT.